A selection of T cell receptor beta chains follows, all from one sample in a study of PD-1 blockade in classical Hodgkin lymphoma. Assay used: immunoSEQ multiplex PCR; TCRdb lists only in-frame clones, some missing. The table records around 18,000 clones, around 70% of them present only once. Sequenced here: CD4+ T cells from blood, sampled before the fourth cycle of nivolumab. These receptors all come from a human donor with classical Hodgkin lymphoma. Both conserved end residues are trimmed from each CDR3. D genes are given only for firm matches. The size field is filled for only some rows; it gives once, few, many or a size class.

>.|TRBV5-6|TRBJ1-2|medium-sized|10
ASSTDSYGYT
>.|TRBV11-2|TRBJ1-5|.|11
ASSSYLNEPQH
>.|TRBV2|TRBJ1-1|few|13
ASSEGRSLNTEAF
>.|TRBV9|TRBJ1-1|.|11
ASSVGVKSEAF
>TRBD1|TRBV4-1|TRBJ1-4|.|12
ASSQAGQGGKLF
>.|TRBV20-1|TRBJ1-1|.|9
SARRNTEAF
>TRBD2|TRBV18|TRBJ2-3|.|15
ASSRLLAGAPIDTQY
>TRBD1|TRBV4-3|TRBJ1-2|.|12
ASSPYRGLGGYT
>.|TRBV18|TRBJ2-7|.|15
ASSPPRGIQGSYEQY
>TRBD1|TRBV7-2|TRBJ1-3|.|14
ASSRDRGSSGNTIY
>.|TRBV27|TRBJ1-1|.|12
ASRSPTGSSAAF
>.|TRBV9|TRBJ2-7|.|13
ASSAGPMSSYEQY
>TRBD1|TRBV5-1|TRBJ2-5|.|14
ASSLGGTGYRETQY
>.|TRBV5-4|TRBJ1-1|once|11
ASSLAQNTEAF
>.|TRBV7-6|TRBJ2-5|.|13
ASSPIVSRSETQY
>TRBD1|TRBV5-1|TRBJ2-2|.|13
ATTPGTGTTGELF
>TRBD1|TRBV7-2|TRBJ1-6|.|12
ASSLGQGYSPLH
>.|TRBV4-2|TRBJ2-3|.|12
ASSQAQAADTQY
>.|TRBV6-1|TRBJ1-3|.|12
ASMVRTSGNTIY
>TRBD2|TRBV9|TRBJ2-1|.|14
ASSVASGATYNEQF
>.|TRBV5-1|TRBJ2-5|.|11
ASSTQGQETQY
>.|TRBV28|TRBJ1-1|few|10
ASRVPNTEAF
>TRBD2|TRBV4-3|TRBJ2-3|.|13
ASSRTSGLTDTQY
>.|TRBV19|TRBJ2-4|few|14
ASSMNLGAGENIQY
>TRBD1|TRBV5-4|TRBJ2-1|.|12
ASSLDRGPNEQF
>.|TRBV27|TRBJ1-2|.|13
ASSLSRTPSYGYT
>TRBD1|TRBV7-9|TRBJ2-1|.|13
ASSLGQGNYNEQF
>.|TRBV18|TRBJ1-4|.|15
ASSTQSNRVTNEKLF
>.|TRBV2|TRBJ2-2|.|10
ASSRDTGELF
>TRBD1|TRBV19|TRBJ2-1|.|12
ASSPQGDRHEQF
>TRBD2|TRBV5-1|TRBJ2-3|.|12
ASRIAGITDTQY
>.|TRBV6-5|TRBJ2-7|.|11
ASSQAGIYEQY
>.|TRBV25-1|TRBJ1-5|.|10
ASSFGDQPQH
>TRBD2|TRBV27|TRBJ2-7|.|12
ASRPGLGVSEQY
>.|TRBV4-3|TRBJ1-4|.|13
ASSQGAGFGEKLF
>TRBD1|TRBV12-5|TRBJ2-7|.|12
ASGWGQTSYEQY
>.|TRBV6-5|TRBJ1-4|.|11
ASSNRENEKLF
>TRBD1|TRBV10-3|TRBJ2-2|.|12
ATHGQASTGELF
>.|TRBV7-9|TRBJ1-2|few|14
ASSLALGLTNYGYT
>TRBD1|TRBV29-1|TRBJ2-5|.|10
SVENRGETQY
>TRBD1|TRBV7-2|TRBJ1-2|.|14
ASSLAPGQGNYGYT
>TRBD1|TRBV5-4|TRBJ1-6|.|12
ATARQGYNSPLH
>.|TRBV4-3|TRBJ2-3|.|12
ASSQGRGTDTQY
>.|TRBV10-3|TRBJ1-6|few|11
AIAGNQNSPLH
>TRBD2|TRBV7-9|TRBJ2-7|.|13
ASSLFRGELYEQY
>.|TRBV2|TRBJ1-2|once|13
ASSERVGTLRGYT
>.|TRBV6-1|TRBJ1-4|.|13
ASSPLGGSGEKLF
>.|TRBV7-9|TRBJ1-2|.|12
ASSLSGANYGYT
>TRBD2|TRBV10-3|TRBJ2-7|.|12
AISGLAYPYEQY
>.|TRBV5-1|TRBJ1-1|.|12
ASSVTGRGTEAF